This T cell receptor (beta chain) was sequenced in a study of blood T cell repertoires in COVID-19 (TCRdb year 2020). About the study as a whole: Samples covering the acute and convalescent phases of COVID-19 were provided by collaborators in the United States, Italy and Spain. The material from the prospective study consisted of cDNA or gDNA derived from T cells, B-cell-depleted T cells, or PBMCs. The dataset comprised deeply sampled blood TCRbeta repertoires from subjects exposed to, actively infected with, or recovered from COVID-19. The repertoires were released in a freely available public database intended as a resource for research on the immune response to SARS-CoV-2. The samples were drawn from two sources: the first 160 participants of the ongoing ImmuneRACE study, and approximately 1,300 subjects contributed by 6 global collaborators. The sample metadata nearly always contained a de-identified subject ID, COVID-19 status, age in years and sex. Where available, HLA class I and class II types were obtained from metadata supplied by the sample provider rather than from assay-based typing.

CDR1 and CDR2 are drawn from the germline V gene (reference sequence): LGHDT, YNNKEL. Germline trimming: 6 bases from V, 5 bases from J; junction bases outside gene matches: 15. The CDR3 goes from the cysteine to the phenylalanine over 16 residues. The DNA shown is the 48-base CDR3, in frame from base 1. In regard to this clone: Its specific antigen is unknown. Base qualities are missing; no much larger clone stands one base away.

TCRbeta CDR3 regions were amplified from genomic DNA using the immunoSEQ Assay, a bias-controlled multiplex PCR. Concerning the study's data processing: The number of nucleated cells in each sample was estimated from the amplification of reference gene primers within the assay. To quantify the absolute abundance of each unique TCRbeta CDR3 rearrangement, sequence reads were collapsed and filtered. For each sample, productive Simpson clonality was calculated as the square root of Simpson's diversity index over productive rearrangements. The table was pulled from immuneACCESS by TCRdb, which kept in-frame rearrangements only. Such tables lose some clones; where checked, under half of the loss comes from unresolved V genes, and the rest has no known cause. The V and J calls and clone size come from that table; D and trimming were worked out from the DNA. Counted in this sample were hundreds of thousands of clones; around 87% of them appeared once. The ten top clones hold over 6% of the sample.

At one collaborating source in Seattle, patients were enrolled during active infection and were followed longitudinally through the course of disease. Each collaborating institution followed its own protocols to collect whole blood in K2EDTA tubes. For TCRbeta analysis, collaborator samples were shipped as frozen whole blood, as isolated PBMCs, or as DNA extracted from either sample type. What the study reported, not specific to this receptor: The amount of clinical and demographic metadata varied by source and participant and was provided uncurated.

The sequence is built from TRBV3-1 (or the pseudogene TRBV3-2) and TRBJ2-5, with 7 bases matching TRBD2. The clonotype originates from a woman in her 50s with COVID-19, enrolled during active disease. The sequencing sample was made of peripheral blood. Here is the DNA: TGTGCCAGCAGACTCGAAAGGCCGGGAGGAAGCGAGACCCAGTACTTC. This codes for CASRLERPGGSETQYF.